The next 9 T cell receptor beta chains were all read from a single sample in a study of CD8+ T cells in alopecia areata. Treatment indicated: oral pan-JAK inhibitor, 5-10 mg twice daily. RNA extraction and reverse transcription yielded cDNA as sequencing template. The data were produced by immunoSEQ multiplex PCR, yet TCRdb's version contains in-frame clones alone and is incomplete. The sample has 200,000 to 250,000 clones, 66% seen once; the top ten hold around 1.2%. The specimen was CD4+ T cells sorted from blood, collected around week 42, from a patient treated with tofacitinib. The source of these receptors is a human donor with alopecia areata.

The table lists this clone with a few counts. The chain is built from TRBV4-2 and TRBJ1-1; no clear D. The length of the CDR3 is 14 residues. The germline gives CDR1 LGHNA, CDR2 YNFKEQ. V gave up 0 bases and J gave up 1 base, with 6 bases separating them. CDR3 sequence: CASSQDAGNTEAFF. DNA for the CDR3: TGTGCCAGCAGCCAAGATGCAGGGAACACTGAAGCTTTCTTT.

The V and J genes are TRBV6-5 and TRBJ2-1; D is unclear. CDR3 size: 15 residues. V lost 0 bases and J 0 bases, leaving 6 bases between the germline ends. Per the germline V gene, CDR1 is MNHEY and CDR2 is SVGAGI. In DNA, the CDR3 is TGTGCCAGCAGTTACTCCCACAGCTCCTACAATGAGCAGTTCTTC. Translation gives CASSYSHSSYNEQFF.

This chain uses TRBV18 with TRBJ2-7, with TRBD2 identical over 13 bases. Trimming removed 3 bases from V and 5 bases from J; junction bases left unmatched: 1. Germline CDR1 and CDR2: KGHSH and LQKENI. CDR3 length equals 14 residues. In DNA form, the CDR3 reads TGTGCCAGCTCACCCGGACTAGCGGGGGACGAGCAGTACTTC. As protein: CASSPGLAGDEQYF. Full variable domain (missing parts from reference TRBV18 and TRBJ2-7): NAGVMQNPRHLVRRRGQEARLRCSPMKGHSHVYWYRQLPEEGLKFMVYLQKENIIDESGMPKERFSAEFPKEGPSILRIQQVVRGDSAAYFCASSPGLAGDEQYFGPGTRLTVT.

The genes are TRBV7-2 and TRBJ2-3; possible D gene TRBD2, 5 bases. The CDR3 is 16 amino acids. Germline V gives CDR1 SGHTA, CDR2 FQGNSA. V lost 6 bases and J 0 bases, leaving 16 bases between the germline ends. CDR3 nucleotide sequence: TGTGCCAGCAGTGTAGCGTCAGCCCTGAGCACAGATACGCAGTATTTT. Protein product: CASSVASALSTDTQYF.

The chain is built from TRBV11-2 and TRBJ2-1; unclear D gene. Per germline, CDR1 SGHAT and CDR2 FQNNGV. V lost 1 base and J 6 bases, leaving 7 bases between the germline ends. This CDR3 has 13 amino acids. DNA of the CDR3: TGTGCCAGCAGCTTAGGTTTCAGCAATGAGCAGTTCTTC. Amino acids: CASSLGFSNEQFF.

The chain employs TRBV4-1 and TRBJ1-5; D not resolved. The CDR3 sequence is 13 residues long. The V gene lost 1 base and the J gene lost 2 bases, with 3 bases spanning the gap. Germline CDR1 MGHRA, CDR2 YSYEKL. Here the CDR3 reads CASSQAGNQPQHF. CDR3 in DNA: TGCGCCAGCAGCCAAGCGGGCAATCAGCCCCAGCATTTT.

This chain uses TRBV29-1 with TRBJ1-5; 8 nucleotides match TRBD1. The CDR3 spans 14 residues. Trimming took 6 bases from V and 3 from J; bases not matched to a gene: 7. Looked up from germline, CDR1 is SQVTM and CDR2 is ANQGSEA. CDR3 bases: TGCAGCGTAGGGACAGGAAGTACCAATCAGCCCCAGCATTTT. This translates into CSVGTGSTNQPQHF. Full variable domain (remainder filled in from reference TRBV29-1 and TRBJ1-5): SAVISQKPSRDICQRGTSLTIQCQVDSQVTMMFWYRQQPGQSLTLIATANQGSEATYESGFVIDKFPISRPNLTFSTLTVSNMSPEDSSIYLCSVGTGSTNQPQHFGDGTRLSIL.

This clone was detected ten times or more. This rearrangement joins TRBV7-2 to TRBJ1-2; D gene ambiguous. The CDR3 spans 14 residues. Germline lookup yields CDR1 SGHTA and CDR2 FQGNSA. V was trimmed by 1 base and J by 8 bases, leaving 14 bases between them. CDR3 amino acids: CASSLGNHPIGYTF. The CDR3 DNA sequence: TGTGCCAGCAGCTTAGGAAATCATCCTATCGGCTACACCTTC. The full variable domain, its missing parts supplied by reference TRBV7-2 and TRBJ1-2, is GAGVSQSPSNKVTEKGKDVELRCDPISGHTALYWYRQSLGQGLEFLIYFQGNSAPDKSGLPSDRFSAERTGGSVSTLTIQRTQQEDSAVYLCASSLGNHPIGYTFGSGTRLTVV.

The table lists this clone with a few counts. The rearrangement links TRBV28 to TRBJ2-7; perhaps TRBD1 as D (5 bases). This CDR3 comprises 13 residues. Germline V gives CDR1 MDHEN, CDR2 SYDVKM. V lost 7 bases to trimming and J lost 6 bases, with 16 bases between them. The CDR3 DNA sequence: TGTGCCAGCACTAGGGGTCCCGCTGGCGAGCAGTACTTC. It translates to CASTRGPAGEQYF.